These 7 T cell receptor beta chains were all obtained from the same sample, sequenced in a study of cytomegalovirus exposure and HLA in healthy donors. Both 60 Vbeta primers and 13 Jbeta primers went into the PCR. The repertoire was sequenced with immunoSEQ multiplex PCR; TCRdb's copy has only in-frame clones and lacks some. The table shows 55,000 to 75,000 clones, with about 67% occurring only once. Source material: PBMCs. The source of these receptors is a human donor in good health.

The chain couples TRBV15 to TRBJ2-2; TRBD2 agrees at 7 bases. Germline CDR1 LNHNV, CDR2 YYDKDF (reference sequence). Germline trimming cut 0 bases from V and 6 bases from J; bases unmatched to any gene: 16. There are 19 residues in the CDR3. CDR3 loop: CATSREGRLAPGEAGELFF. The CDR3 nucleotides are TGTGCCACCAGCAGAGAGGGGCGACTAGCACCTGGGGAGGCCGGGGAGCTGTTTTTT.

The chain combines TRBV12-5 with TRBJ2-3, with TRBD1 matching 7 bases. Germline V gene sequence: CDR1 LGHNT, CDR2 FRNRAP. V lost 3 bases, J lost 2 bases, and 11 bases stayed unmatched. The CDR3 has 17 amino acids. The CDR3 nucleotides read TGTGCTAGTGGTTTCACCTTGGACAGGCCCTACACAGATACGCAGTATTTT. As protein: CASGFTLDRPYTDTQYF.

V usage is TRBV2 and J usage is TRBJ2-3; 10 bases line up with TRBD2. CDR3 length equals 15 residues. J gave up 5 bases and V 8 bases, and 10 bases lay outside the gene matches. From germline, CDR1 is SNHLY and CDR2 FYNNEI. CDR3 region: CASGLLAGDGDTQYF. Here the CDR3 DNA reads TGTGCCAGCGGACTTCTAGCGGGAGATGGAGATACGCAGTATTTT.

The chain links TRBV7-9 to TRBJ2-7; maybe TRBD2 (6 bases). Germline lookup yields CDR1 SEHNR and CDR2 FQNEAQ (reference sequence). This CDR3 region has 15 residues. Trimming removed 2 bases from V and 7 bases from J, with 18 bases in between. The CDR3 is CASSLTGGWGSEQYF. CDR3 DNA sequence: TGTGCCAGCAGCTTAACCGGGGGATGGGGATCTGAGCAGTACTTC.

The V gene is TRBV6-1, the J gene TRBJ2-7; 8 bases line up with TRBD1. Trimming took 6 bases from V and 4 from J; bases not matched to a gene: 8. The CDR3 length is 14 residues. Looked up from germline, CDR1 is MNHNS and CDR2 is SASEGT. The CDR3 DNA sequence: TGTGCCAGCAGCGCCCAGGGGGCGAGGTACGAGCAGTACTTC. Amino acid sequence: CASSAQGARYEQYF.

CDR3 sequence: CASSPRGTFYEQYF. Written as DNA, the CDR3 is TGTGCCAGCAGCCCGCGGGGGACTTTCTACGAGCAGTACTTC. The J gene is TRBJ2-7, the V gene TRBV2, with 7 nucleotides matching TRBD2. CDR3 length: 14 residues. V lost 6 bases, J lost 3 bases, and 8 bases stayed unmatched. The germline V gene encodes CDR1 SNHLY and CDR2 FYNNEI. Combining the CDR3 with reference TRBV2 and TRBJ2-7 gives the whole variable domain EPEVTQTPSHQVTQMGQEVILRCVPISNHLYFYWYRQILGQKVEFLVSFYNNEISEKSEIFDDQFSVERPDGSNFTLKIRSTKLEDSAMYFCASSPRGTFYEQYFGPGTRLTVT.

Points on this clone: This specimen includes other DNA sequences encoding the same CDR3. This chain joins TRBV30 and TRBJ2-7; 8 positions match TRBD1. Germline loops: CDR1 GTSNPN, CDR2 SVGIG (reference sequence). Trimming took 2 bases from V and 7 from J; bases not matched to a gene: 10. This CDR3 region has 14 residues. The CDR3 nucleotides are TGTGCCTGGAGTCGCGGACAGGGTAACTATGAGCAGTACTTC. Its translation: CAWSRGQGNYEQYF.